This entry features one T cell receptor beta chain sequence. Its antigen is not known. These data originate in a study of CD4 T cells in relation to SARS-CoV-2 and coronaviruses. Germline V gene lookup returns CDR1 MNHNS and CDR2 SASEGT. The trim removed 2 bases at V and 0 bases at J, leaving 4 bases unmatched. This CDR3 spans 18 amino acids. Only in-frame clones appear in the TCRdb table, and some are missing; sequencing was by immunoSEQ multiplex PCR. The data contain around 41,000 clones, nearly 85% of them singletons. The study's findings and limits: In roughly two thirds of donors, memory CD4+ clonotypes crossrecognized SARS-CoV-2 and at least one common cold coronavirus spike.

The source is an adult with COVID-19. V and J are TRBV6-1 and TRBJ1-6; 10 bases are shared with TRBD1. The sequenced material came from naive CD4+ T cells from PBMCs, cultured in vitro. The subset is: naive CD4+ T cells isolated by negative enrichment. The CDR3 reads CASSEIDRGLSYNSPLHF. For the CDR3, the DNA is TGTGCCAGCAGTGAAATTGACAGGGGGCTCTCCTATAATTCACCCCTCCACTTT.